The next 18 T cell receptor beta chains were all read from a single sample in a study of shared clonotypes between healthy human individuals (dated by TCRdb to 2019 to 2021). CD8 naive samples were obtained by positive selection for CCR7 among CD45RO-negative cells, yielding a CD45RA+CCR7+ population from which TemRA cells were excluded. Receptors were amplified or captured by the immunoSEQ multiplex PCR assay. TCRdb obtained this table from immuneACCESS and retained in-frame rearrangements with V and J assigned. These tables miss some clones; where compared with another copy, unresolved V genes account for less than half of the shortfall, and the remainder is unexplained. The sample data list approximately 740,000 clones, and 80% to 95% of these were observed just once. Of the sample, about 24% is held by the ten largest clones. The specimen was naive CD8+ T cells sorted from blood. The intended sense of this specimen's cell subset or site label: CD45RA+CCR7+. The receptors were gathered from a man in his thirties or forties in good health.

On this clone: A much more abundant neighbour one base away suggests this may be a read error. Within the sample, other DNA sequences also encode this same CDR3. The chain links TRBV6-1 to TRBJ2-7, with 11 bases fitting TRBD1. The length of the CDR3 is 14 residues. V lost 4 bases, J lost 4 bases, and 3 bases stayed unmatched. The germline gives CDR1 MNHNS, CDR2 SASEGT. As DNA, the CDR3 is TGTGCCAGCAGTGCCGGGACAGGGGGATACGAGCAGTACTTC. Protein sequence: CASSAGTGGYEQYF.

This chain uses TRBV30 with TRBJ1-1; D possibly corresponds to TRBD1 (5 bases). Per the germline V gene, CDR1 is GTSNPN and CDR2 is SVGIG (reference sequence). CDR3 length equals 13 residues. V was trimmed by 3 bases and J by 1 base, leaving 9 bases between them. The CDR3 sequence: CAWRRGTNTEAFF. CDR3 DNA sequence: TGTGCCTGGAGAAGAGGGACGAACACTGAAGCTTTCTTT. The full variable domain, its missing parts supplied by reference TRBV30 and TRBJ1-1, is SQTIHQWPATLVQPVGSPLSLECTVEGTSNPNLYWYRQAAGRGLQLLFYSVGIGQISSEVPQNLSASRPQDRQFILSSKKLLLSDSGFYLCAWRRGTNTEAFFGQGTRLTVV.

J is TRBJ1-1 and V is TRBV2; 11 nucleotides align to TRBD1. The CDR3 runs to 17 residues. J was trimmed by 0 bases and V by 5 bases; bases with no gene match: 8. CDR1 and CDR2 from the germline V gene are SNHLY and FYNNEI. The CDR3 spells CASSPMGTGGMNTEAFF. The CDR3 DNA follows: TGTGCCAGCAGTCCCATGGGGACAGGGGGTATGAACACTGAAGCTTTCTTT.

The CDR3 spells CASSHASWAASGSPHEQFF. DNA of the CDR3: TGTGCCAGCAGCCATGCTAGTTGGGCCGCTAGCGGGAGTCCCCATGAGCAGTTCTTC. The chain couples TRBV5-4 to TRBJ2-1; 10 bases align to TRBD2. The CDR3 spans 19 residues. After removal of 4 bases from V and 8 bases from J, the junction contained 21 bases not matched to a gene. Germline CDR1 and CDR2: SGHNT and YYREEE (reference sequence).

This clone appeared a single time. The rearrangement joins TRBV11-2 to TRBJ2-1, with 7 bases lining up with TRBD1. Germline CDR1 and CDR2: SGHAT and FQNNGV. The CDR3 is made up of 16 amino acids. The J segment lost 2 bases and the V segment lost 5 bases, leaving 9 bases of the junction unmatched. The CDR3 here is CASSPLQGLTYNEQFF. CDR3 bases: TGTGCCAGCAGCCCACTACAGGGGTTAACCTACAATGAGCAGTTCTTC.

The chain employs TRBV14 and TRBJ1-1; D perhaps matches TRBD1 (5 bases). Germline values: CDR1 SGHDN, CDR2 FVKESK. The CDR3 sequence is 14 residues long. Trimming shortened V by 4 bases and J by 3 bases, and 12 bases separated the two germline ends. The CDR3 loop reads CASSLDTADTEAFF. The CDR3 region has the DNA TGTGCCAGCAGCCTGGACACGGCAGACACTGAAGCTTTCTTT.

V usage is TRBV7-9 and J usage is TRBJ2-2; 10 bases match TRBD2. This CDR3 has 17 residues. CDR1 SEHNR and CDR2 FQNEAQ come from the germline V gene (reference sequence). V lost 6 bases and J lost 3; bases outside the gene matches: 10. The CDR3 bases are TGTGCCAGCAGTTCCCAAACTAGCGGGACGGACACCGGGGAGCTGTTTTTT. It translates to CASSSQTSGTDTGELFF.

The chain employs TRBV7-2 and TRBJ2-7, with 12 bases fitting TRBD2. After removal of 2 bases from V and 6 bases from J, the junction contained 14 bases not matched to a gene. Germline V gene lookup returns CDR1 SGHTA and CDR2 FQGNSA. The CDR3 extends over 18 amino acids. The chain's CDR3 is CASSLSAGFASGRVEQYF. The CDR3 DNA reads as TGTGCCAGCAGCTTATCTGCTGGGTTCGCTAGCGGGAGGGTCGAGCAGTACTTC. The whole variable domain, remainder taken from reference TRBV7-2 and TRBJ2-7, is GAGVSQSPSNKVTEKGKDVELRCDPISGHTALYWYRQSLGQGLEFLIYFQGNSAPDKSGLPSDRFSAERTGGSVSTLTIQRTQQEDSAVYLCASSLSAGFASGRVEQYFGPGTRLTVT.

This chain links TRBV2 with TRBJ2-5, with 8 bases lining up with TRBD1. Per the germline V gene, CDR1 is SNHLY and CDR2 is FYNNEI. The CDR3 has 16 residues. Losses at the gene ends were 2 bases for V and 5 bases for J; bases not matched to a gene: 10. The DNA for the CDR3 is TGTGCCAGCAGTGAAACGGCAGGGGGCCCTCGGGAGACCCAGTACTTC. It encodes CASSETAGGPRETQYF.

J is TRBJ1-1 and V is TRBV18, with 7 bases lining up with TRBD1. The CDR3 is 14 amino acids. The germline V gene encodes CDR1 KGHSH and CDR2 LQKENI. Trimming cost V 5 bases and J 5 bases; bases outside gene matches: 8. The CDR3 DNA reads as TGTGCCAGCTCAGACGGAGGGACAGAAACTGAAGCTTTCTTT. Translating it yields CASSDGGTETEAFF.

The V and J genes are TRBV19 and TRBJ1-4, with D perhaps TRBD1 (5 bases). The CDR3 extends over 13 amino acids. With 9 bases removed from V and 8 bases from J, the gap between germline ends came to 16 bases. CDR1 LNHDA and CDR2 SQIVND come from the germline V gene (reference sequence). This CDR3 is CASRGTAGEKLFF. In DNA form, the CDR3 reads TGTGCCAGCCGGGGGACGGCGGGGGAAAAACTGTTTTTT.

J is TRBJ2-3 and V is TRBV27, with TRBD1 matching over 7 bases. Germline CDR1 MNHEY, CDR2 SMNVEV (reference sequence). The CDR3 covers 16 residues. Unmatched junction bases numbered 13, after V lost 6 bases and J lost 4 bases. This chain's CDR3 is CASSNLGTEGADTQYF. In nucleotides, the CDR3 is TGTGCCAGCAGCAACCTAGGGACAGAGGGGGCAGATACGCAGTATTTT.

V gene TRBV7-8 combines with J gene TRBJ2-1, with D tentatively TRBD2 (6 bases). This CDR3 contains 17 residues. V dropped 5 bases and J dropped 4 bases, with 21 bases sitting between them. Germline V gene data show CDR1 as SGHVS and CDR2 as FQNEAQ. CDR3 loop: CASSLLPLASTYNEQFF. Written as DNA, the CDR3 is TGTGCCAGCAGCCTCCTCCCACTAGCTAGTACGTACAATGAGCAGTTCTTC. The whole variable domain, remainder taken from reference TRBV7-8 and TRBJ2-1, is GAGVSQSPRYKVAKRGQDVALRCDPISGHVSLFWYQQALGQGPEFLTYFQNEAQLDKSGLPSDRFFAERPEGSVSTLKIQRTQQEDSAVYLCASSLLPLASTYNEQFFGPGTRLTVL.

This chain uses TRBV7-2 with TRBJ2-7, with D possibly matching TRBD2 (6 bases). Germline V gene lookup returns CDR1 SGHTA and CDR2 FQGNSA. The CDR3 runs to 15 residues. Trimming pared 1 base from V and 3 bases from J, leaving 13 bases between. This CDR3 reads CASSLVVAANYEQYF. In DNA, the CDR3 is TGTGCCAGCAGCTTAGTGGTAGCGGCAAACTACGAGCAGTACTTC.

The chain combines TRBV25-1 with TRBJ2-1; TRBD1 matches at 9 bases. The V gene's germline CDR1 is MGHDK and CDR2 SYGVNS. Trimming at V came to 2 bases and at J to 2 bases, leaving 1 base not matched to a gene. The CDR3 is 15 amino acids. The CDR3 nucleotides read TGTGCCAGCAGTGAAACAGGGGGCCCCTACAATGAGCAGTTCTTC. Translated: CASSETGGPYNEQFF.

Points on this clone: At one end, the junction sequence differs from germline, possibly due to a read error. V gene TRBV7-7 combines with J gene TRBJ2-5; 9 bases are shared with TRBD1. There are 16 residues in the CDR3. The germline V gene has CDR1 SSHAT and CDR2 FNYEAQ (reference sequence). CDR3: CASSPNRGQMEETQYF. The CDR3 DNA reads TGTGCTAGCAGCCCGAACAGGGGGCAAATGGAGGAGACCCAGTACTTC.

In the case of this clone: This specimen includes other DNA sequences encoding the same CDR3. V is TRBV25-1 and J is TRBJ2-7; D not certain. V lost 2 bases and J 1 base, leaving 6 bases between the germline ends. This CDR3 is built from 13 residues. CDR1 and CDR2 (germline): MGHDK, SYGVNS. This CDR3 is CASSEHGSYEQYF. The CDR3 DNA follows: TGTGCCAGCAGTGAACACGGGTCCTACGAGCAGTACTTC.

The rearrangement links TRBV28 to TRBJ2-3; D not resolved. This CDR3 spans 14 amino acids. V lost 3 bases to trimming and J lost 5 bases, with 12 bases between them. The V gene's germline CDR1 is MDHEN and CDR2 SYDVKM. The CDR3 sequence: CASSFFANEDTQYF. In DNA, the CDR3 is TGTGCCAGCAGTTTCTTTGCGAATGAAGATACGCAGTATTTT.